The 13 T cell receptor beta chains in this list originate from one sample, sequenced in a study of T cell responses to AZD1222 COVID-19 vaccine. TCRdb keeps only in-frame clones here, not all; method: immunoSEQ multiplex PCR. Of about 260,000 clones listed, over 90% are singletons. The sample in question was peripheral blood, obtained on day 0 of AZD1222 vaccination. The receptors were gathered from an adult in good health.

V usage is TRBV4-1 and J usage is TRBJ1-2; D call uncertain. There are 15 residues in the CDR3. V lost 1 base and J 1 base, leaving 10 bases between the germline ends. In germline, CDR1 is MGHRA, CDR2 YSYEKL. The CDR3, as DNA: TGCGCCAGCAGCCAAGCAGCAGCCAATAACTATGGCTACACCTTC. It specifies CASSQAAANNYGYTF.

The chain links TRBV9 to TRBJ2-1; 11 positions match TRBD2. The CDR3 is 18 residues long. Trimming cost V 0 bases and J 4 bases; bases outside gene matches: 9. Germline lookup yields CDR1 SGDLS and CDR2 YYNGEE. CDR3 bases: TGTGCCAGCAGCGTAGCGATCCGGACTAGCGGGTTATACAATGAGCAGTTCTTC. Amino acids: CASSVAIRTSGLYNEQFF.

This clone has just one count. V is TRBV28 and J is TRBJ1-2; D not resolved. V was pared by 1 base and J by 8 bases, with 8 bases between. The CDR3 is 12 amino acids. Germline V lookup: CDR1 MDHEN, CDR2 SYDVKM. The CDR3 DNA reads as TGTGCCAGCAGTTTATCGAATTGGGGCTACACCTTC. Protein product: CASSLSNWGYTF.

V and J are TRBV6-5 and TRBJ2-2; 7 bases line up with TRBD1. The V segment lost 3 bases and the J segment 1 base; nucleotides outside the gene matches: 2. This CDR3 region has 15 residues. CDR1 is MNHEY and CDR2 is SVGAGI in the germline V gene. The CDR3 is CASSYGQVNTGELFF. In nucleotides, the CDR3 is TGTGCCAGCAGTTATGGACAGGTGAACACCGGGGAGCTGTTTTTT.

J is TRBJ2-2 and V is TRBV5-6, with D possibly TRBD1 on 6 matching bases. The CDR3 is made up of 15 amino acids. Trimming took 3 bases from V and 4 from J, leaving 13 bases between them. The germline V gene has CDR1 SGHDT and CDR2 YYEEEE. In DNA, the CDR3 is TGTGCCAGCAGCTCCTCCGGGACACTCACCGGGGAGCTGTTTTTT. This gives the protein CASSSSGTLTGELFF.

The rearrangement joins TRBV5-4 to TRBJ2-2; D unresolved. V dropped 5 bases and J dropped 0 bases, with 11 bases sitting between them. Germline V gene lookup returns CDR1 SGHNT and CDR2 YYREEE (reference sequence). CDR3 length: 15 amino acids. For the CDR3, the DNA is TGTGCCAGCAGAGGTAACACCACGAACACCGGGGAGCTGTTTTTT. It codes for CASRGNTTNTGELFF.

The chain is built from TRBV3-1 (or the pseudogene TRBV3-2) and TRBJ2-1, with D tentatively TRBD2 (6 bases). V gave up 2 bases and J gave up 5 bases, with 16 bases separating them. Germline loops: CDR1 LGHDT, CDR2 YNNKEL (reference sequence). The CDR3 covers 16 residues. The DNA for the CDR3 is TGTGCCAGCAGCCAATCGAGGTCACCGGGGGACAATGAGCAGTTCTTC. It encodes CASSQSRSPGDNEQFF.

The chain links TRBV19 to TRBJ2-3, with 12 bases that match TRBD2. The CDR3 is made up of 14 amino acids. Germline trimming cut 5 bases from V and 7 bases from J; bases unmatched to any gene: 4. Germline CDR1 and CDR2: LNHDA and SQIVND (reference sequence). In DNA, the CDR3 is TGTGCCAGTAGTGTGACTAGCGGGAGAAATACGCAGTATTTT. This codes for CASSVTSGRNTQYF.

The gene calls are TRBV24-1 and TRBJ2-7; D ambiguous. This CDR3 has 11 amino acids. Trimming removed 3 bases at V and 3 bases at J, with 2 bases between. CDR1 and CDR2 from the germline V gene are KGHDR and SFDVKD. The chain's CDR3 is CATSDIYEQYF. The CDR3, as DNA: TGTGCCACCAGTGATATCTACGAGCAGTACTTC.

This chain connects TRBV4-2 to TRBJ1-2; 11 bases fit TRBD1. Germline V CDR1 and CDR2: LGHNA, YNFKEQ. Trimming removed 5 bases from V and 3 bases from J; junction bases left unmatched: 2. The CDR3 length is 14 residues. CDR3 loop: CASSGQGADYGYTF. CDR3 nucleotide sequence: TGTGCCAGCAGCGGACAGGGGGCGGACTATGGCTACACCTTC.

This chain uses TRBV5-1 with TRBJ2-7, with 10 bases matching TRBD2. This CDR3 is 15 amino acids long. The V gene end was trimmed by 7 bases and the J gene end by 6 bases; junction bases not matched to a gene: 13. Germline V gives CDR1 SGHRS, CDR2 YFSETQ. CDR3: CASRLTSGSSGEQYF. DNA for the CDR3: TGCGCCAGCCGCCTGACTAGCGGGTCCTCGGGCGAGCAGTACTTC.

This clone has a single count. The chain joins TRBV6-5 to TRBJ2-6, with D possibly matching TRBD2 (5 bases). This CDR3 contains 14 residues. Germline CDR1 MNHEY, CDR2 SVGAGI. V lost 9 bases and J 0 bases, leaving 9 bases between the germline ends. The CDR3 sequence: CASGRGSGANVLTF. The CDR3 DNA follows: TGTGCCAGTGGTCGGGGCTCTGGGGCCAACGTCCTGACTTTC.

The V and J genes are TRBV7-9 and TRBJ2-2; either TRBD1 or TRBD2 may supply D (5 bases each). This CDR3 spans 17 amino acids. Per the germline V gene, CDR1 is SEHNR and CDR2 is FQNEAQ (reference sequence). With 5 bases removed from V and 6 bases from J, the gap between germline ends came to 22 bases. CDR3 in DNA: TGTGCCAGCAGCCCCCAAGGGACCCCCTCATTGCCCGGGGAGCTGTTTTTT. It translates to CASSPQGTPSLPGELFF.